This T cell receptor beta chain was sequenced during a study of CD8 T cells in Susac syndrome (dated by TCRdb to 2018 to 2020). With respect to the entire study: The study used repertoire sequencing to test whether antigen drove CD8+ T cell activation and differentiation in Susac syndrome. Results and caveats for the whole study, not just this receptor: The number of individuals in the TCR sequencing and HLA analysis was acknowledged as relatively small.

Peripheral blood CD8+ and CD4+ T cells from healthy donors, Susac syndrome patients and multiple sclerosis patients were profiled by high-throughput TCR beta sequencing. Treatment-naive patients with stable or active relapsing-remitting disease fulfilling revised McDonald criteria were used as multiple sclerosis controls. CD8+ TEMRA cells were enriched by FACS, while bulk CD8+ and CD4+ T cells were purified by magnetic negative isolation. Blood was collected in EDTA tubes and processed within 24 hours, with PBMCs isolated through density gradient centrifugation. PBMCs intended for TCR sequencing were cryopreserved in liquid nitrogen and were subsequently thawed in a 37 degrees C water bath. The sorted or isolated CD4+, CD8+ and CD8+ TEMRA cells had a purity of 90% or higher. Concerning this clonotype: No antigen is known for it. No much larger clonotype is one base removed from it; base qualities were not supplied.

From the cysteine up to the phenylalanine, the CDR3 has a length of 15 residues. This entry keeps only the CDR3 DNA: 45 bases, framed from base 1. The junction shows trimming of 5 bases on V and 3 bases on J, and the gene matches do not reach 7 bases of it. CDR1 is given as SGHTA and CDR2 as FQGTGA, both from the germline V gene. RNA was extracted using the RNeasy kit, and roughly 0.5 to 1 microgram was reverse transcribed with random hexamers. The immunoSEQ multiplex PCR assay, which covers 54 Vbeta and 13 Jbeta segments, was used to amplify TCR beta CDR3 regions. Bias from PCR amplification was corrected by using a synthetic template baseline for primer optimization and for computational correction. For the original study's pipeline: Reads were annotated to V, D and J genes per IMGT and analyzed with immunoSEQ Analyzer, keeping only productive sequences. Clonality was calculated as one minus the Shannon entropy normalized by log2 of the number of productive unique sequences. For each patient and control, public and private clones were evaluated within the 100 most prevalent clones. Clones were defined as Susac-specific when absent from the healthy and MS cohorts, from approximately 1,100 published viral clones and from other ImmuneACCESS disease sequences. The raw public data were reprocessed by TCRdb itself: fastp quality trimming at Q25, MiXCR clonotype calling, in-frame beta chains only. Identical CDR3 proteins give one entry, which carries the most common genes and DNA. TCRdb, rather than the study authors, made the V and J calls. The sample table holds over 130,000 distinct CDR3 sequences, of which 85% to 95% were seen once. The ten largest account for around 0.12% of the sample.

The TCR originated in a human donor with multiple sclerosis. Material for sequencing was CD4+ T cells from PBMCs. The sequence links TRBV7-3 to TRBJ2-7; 10 nucleotides in the junction match TRBD1. CDR3 region: CASSPSGTGDYEQYF. The nucleotide sequence is TGTGCCAGCAGCCCCTCCGGGACAGGGGACTACGAGCAGTACTTC.